What follows describes a single T cell receptor beta chain. Its antigen remains unidentified. This specimen belongs to a study of T cells after yellow fever vaccination. General study findings and limits: Only a small proportion of the clonotypes turned up in both the CD4 and the CD8 compartments, likely arising from convergent recombination. When the response was secondary, it was weaker but reached its peak faster, day 5 versus 15.

The germline V and J ends were trimmed by 3 bases and 6 bases, with 10 bases remaining between them. Germline CDR1 SGHTA, CDR2 FQGTGA. The CDR3 is 13 residues long. They built TCR cDNA with 5'RACE template switching, a step that put in a universal primer site and UMIs. TCRdb independently ran MiXCR on the 5' RACE reads; one entry per CDR3 protein. Among around 250,000 distinct CDR3 sequences listed, about 5% were seen once. The sample here was CD4+ T cells sorted from PBMCs, taken on the day of the yellow fever booster vaccination. This chain links TRBV7-3 with TRBJ2-3, with D unclear. This TCR was sampled from a young man who received the YFV17D yellow fever vaccine. The DNA for the CDR3 is TGTGCCAGCAGCTTGAGTCGGTGGGATACGCAGTATTTT. Protein sequence: CASSLSRWDTQYF.